This passage covers 18 T cell receptor beta chains from one sample sequenced in a study of CD8 T cells in ankylosing spondylitis. TCRdb independently ran MiXCR on the 5' RACE reads; one entry per CDR3 protein. The profile shows some 140,000 distinct CDR3 sequences, more than 5.5% of them singletons. Sequenced input: blood, either unsorted or a sorted T cell fraction (not recorded which). These receptors all stem from a female donor with ankylosing spondylitis or in good health (not recorded which).

This chain uses TRBV28 with TRBJ1-3; D is undetermined. From germline, CDR1 is MDHEN and CDR2 SYDVKM. The CDR3 is made up of 11 amino acids. V lost 3 bases and J lost 8, with 5 bases in between. CDR3 amino acids: CASSFLDTIYF. CDR3 coding DNA: TGTGCCAGCAGTTTTCTGGACACCATATATTTT.

This clonotype has at least ten counts. The chain employs TRBV29-1 and TRBJ1-1; D is ambiguous. V was trimmed by 5 bases and J by 0 bases, leaving 10 bases between them. The CDR3 has 13 residues. Germline assignment: CDR1 SQVTM and CDR2 ANQGSEA. For the CDR3, the DNA is TGCAGCGTTTTGGTTACTCTGAACACTGAAGCTTTCTTT. Residues: CSVLVTLNTEAFF.

This clonotype was seen ten or more times. The chain has TRBV12-3 or TRBV12-4 and TRBJ2-4, with TRBD1 identical over 7 bases. J gave up 0 bases and V 5 bases, and 7 bases lay outside the gene matches. CDR3 length: 16 residues. The CDR3 DNA follows: TGTGCCAGCAGTCGCAGACAGGGCCTAGCCAAAAACATTCAGTACTTC. Amino acid sequence: CASSRRQGLAKNIQYF.

This clonotype was picked up one time. This clone may be a read error of a much larger clone one base away. The chain couples TRBV25-1 to TRBJ2-6; 7 bases align to TRBD2. The CDR3 contains 19 residues. Germline loops: CDR1 MGHDK, CDR2 SYGVNS. This chain's CDR3 is CTSSELASGGGKGTNVLTF. The CDR3 nucleotides are TGTACCAGCAGTGAATTAGCTAGCGGAGGAGGCAAAGGGACCAACGTCCTGACTTTC.

This clonotype was observed at least ten times. The chain employs TRBV28 and TRBJ1-2; D not resolved. CDR3 size: 10 residues. V was cut by 6 bases and J by 4 bases, with 3 bases left in between. Germline V gives CDR1 MDHEN, CDR2 SYDVKM. CDR3 protein: CASRRYGYTF. DNA of the CDR3: TGTGCCAGCAGACGCTATGGCTACACCTTC.

This clonotype was detected many times. The J gene is TRBJ1-2, the V gene TRBV7-9; weak D call: TRBD1 (6 bases). The germline gives CDR1 SEHNR, CDR2 FQNEAQ (reference sequence). The CDR3 runs 13 residues. Trimming removed 6 bases at V and 8 bases at J, with 16 bases between. CDR3 loop: CASSPTGYRGYTF. DNA for the CDR3: TGTGCCAGCAGTCCAACAGGGTATAGAGGCTACACCTTC.

This clonotype was seen many times. The chain recombines TRBV7-2 with TRBJ2-1, with a possible D match to TRBD2 (7 bases). Germline CDR1 SGHTA, CDR2 FQGNSA. The CDR3 is made up of 17 amino acids. Trimming removed 2 bases from V and 0 bases from J, with 14 bases in between. CDR3 loop: CASSLRRGGASYNEQFF. CDR3 DNA sequence: TGTGCCAGCAGCTTACGTCGTGGGGGGGCCTCCTACAATGAGCAGTTCTTC. The whole variable domain, filled in from reference TRBV7-2 and TRBJ2-1, reads GAGVSQSPSNKVTEKGKDVELRCDPISGHTALYWYRQSLGQGLEFLIYFQGNSAPDKSGLPSDRFSAERTGGSVSTLTIQRTQQEDSAVYLCASSLRRGGASYNEQFFGPGTRLTVL.

This clonotype was recorded at least ten times. CDR3 protein: CASSPNQGLGTYGYTF. The CDR3 nucleotides read TGTGCCAGCAGTCCCAACCAAGGCCTGGGAACCTATGGCTACACCTTC. The gene calls are TRBV27 and TRBJ1-2; D uncertain. V dropped 5 bases and J dropped 4 bases, with 20 bases sitting between them. CDR3 size: 16 residues. The germline gives CDR1 MNHEY, CDR2 SMNVEV (reference sequence).

This clonotype was detected ten times or more. The chain joins TRBV4-1 to TRBJ1-2, with 9 bases matching TRBD1. CDR3 length: 13 amino acids. Germline CDR1 is MGHRA and CDR2 is YSYEKL. V dropped 4 bases and J dropped 8; count of bases not matched to a gene: 5. In nucleotides, the CDR3 is TGCGCCAGCAGCCCCGGGACAGGGTGGGGCTACACCTTC. This sequence encodes CASSPGTGWGYTF.

This clonotype was found a few times. The rearrangement uses TRBV3-1 and TRBJ2-5, with D unclear. The CDR3 has 13 amino acids. The V gene lost 1 base and the J gene lost 5 bases, with 8 bases spanning the gap. Germline V gene data show CDR1 as LGHDT and CDR2 as YNNKEL (reference sequence). The CDR3 loop is CASSQVTGETQYF. CDR3 nucleotides: TGTGCCAGCAGCCAAGTAACGGGTGAGACCCAGTACTTC.

There are many counts of this clonotype. This chain joins TRBV5-1 and TRBJ2-3; D ambiguous. In germline, CDR1 is SGHRS, CDR2 YFSETQ. CDR3 length: 14 amino acids. The V end lost 0 bases, the J end lost 2 bases, and 7 bases lay between the germline ends. The CDR3 DNA reads as TGCGCCAGCAGCTTGGGCCGTGCCACAGATACGCAGTATTTT. Encoded protein: CASSLGRATDTQYF.

This clonotype was recorded many times. V gene TRBV5-1 combines with J gene TRBJ1-4; TRBD1 is a possible D gene (6 bases). The CDR3 consists of 15 residues. Trimming took 6 bases from V and 4 from J, leaving 16 bases between them. In germline, CDR1 is SGHRS, CDR2 YFSETQ. The CDR3 is CASNPGGQINEKLFF. The DNA of the CDR3 is TGCGCCAGCAACCCTGGAGGACAGATTAATGAAAAACTGTTTTTT.

This clonotype was picked up many times. This chain connects TRBV4-2 to TRBJ2-7, with a weak D call TRBD1 (5 bases). This CDR3 is built from 15 residues. Germline assignment: CDR1 LGHNA and CDR2 YNFKEQ. The ends were cut back, 0 bases at V and 2 bases at J, with 11 bases in the middle. As DNA, the CDR3 is TGTGCCAGCAGCCAAGAGAGACAGACTCCCTACGAGCAGTACTTC. It is translated as CASSQERQTPYEQYF.

This clonotype was seen repeatedly, ten times or more. The J gene is TRBJ2-6, the V gene TRBV18; 8 bases line up with TRBD1. The ends lost 3 bases at V and 0 bases at J; junction bases unmatched: 10. Germline CDR1 reads KGHSH; CDR2 reads LQKENI. This CDR3 is built from 19 residues. The CDR3: CASSPSRQGSYSGANVLTF. The CDR3 DNA reads TGTGCCAGCTCACCTTCTCGACAGGGGTCATACTCTGGGGCCAACGTCCTGACTTTC.

The chain employs TRBV29-1 and TRBJ2-3; 7 positions agree with TRBD2. The CDR3 covers 12 residues. V shed 0 bases, J shed 10 bases, and the junction held 4 bases outside the gene matches. Germline-derived CDR1 and CDR2 are SQVTM and ANQGSEA. CDR3 sequence (DNA): TGCAGCGTTGAAGATGGGAGGGGCGCGCAGTATTTT. Translated: CSVEDGRGAQYF.

This clonotype was seen repeatedly, ten times or more. The CDR3 reads CSAGQEGAEAFF. CDR3 sequence (DNA): TGCAGCGCGGGACAGGAGGGGGCTGAAGCTTTCTTT. V and J are TRBV29-1 and TRBJ1-1, with 8 bases fitting TRBD1. This CDR3 is 12 amino acids long. Germline CDR1 reads SQVTM; CDR2 reads ANQGSEA. Trimming removed 7 bases from V and 6 bases from J; junction bases left unmatched: 7.

This clonotype was recorded many times. This rearrangement joins TRBV5-4 to TRBJ1-1; D gene ambiguous. There are 14 residues in the CDR3. The germline CDR1 and CDR2 sequences are SGHNT and YYREEE (reference sequence). With 0 bases removed from V and 4 bases from J, the gap between germline ends came to 10 bases. In DNA form, the CDR3 reads TGTGCCAGCAGCTTGGCCGACCCCATCACTGAAGCTTTCTTT. It yields the protein CASSLADPITEAFF.

In this sample, this clonotype turned up many times. The chain employs TRBV9 and TRBJ2-3; possible D gene TRBD2, 6 bases. There are 16 residues in the CDR3. CDR1 and CDR2 (germline): SGDLS, YYNGEE. V lost 0 bases, J lost 4 bases, and 15 bases lay in between. This CDR3 is CASSVGVLGEADTQYF. In DNA, the CDR3 is TGTGCCAGCAGCGTAGGTGTCCTGGGGGAGGCAGATACGCAGTATTTT.